This T cell receptor beta chain is from a study of cytomegalovirus exposure and HLA in healthy donors. PCR was performed using 60 Vbeta and 13 Jbeta primers. The data were produced by immunoSEQ multiplex PCR, yet TCRdb's version contains in-frame clones alone and is incomplete. This table holds over 150,000 clones, approximately 80% found once. This clone was seen only once. Its antigen is as yet unknown. Study findings and constraints: There was a cluster of highly shared sequence variants that was likely a sequencing artifact. Later findings reportedly placed an Asian-associated ancestry cluster below the roughly 730-donor mean for N-insertions. The classifier, whose performance was assessed in both the original and validation cohorts, reportedly diagnosed cytomegalovirus status with high specificity and sensitivity.

This receptor was identified in a man aged 18 to 29 in good health and CMV-seronegative. The specimen sequenced was PBMCs.

The CDR3 bases are TGTGCCAGCAGCCGGTCCGGGAGCTCCTACGAGCAGTACTTC. Its translation is CASSRSGSSYEQYF. J is TRBJ2-7 and V is TRBV9, with a weak D call TRBD2 (6 bases). V lost 4 bases, J lost 0 bases, and 11 bases lay in between. The CDR3 extends over 14 amino acids. Per the germline V gene, CDR1 is SGDLS and CDR2 is YYNGEE.